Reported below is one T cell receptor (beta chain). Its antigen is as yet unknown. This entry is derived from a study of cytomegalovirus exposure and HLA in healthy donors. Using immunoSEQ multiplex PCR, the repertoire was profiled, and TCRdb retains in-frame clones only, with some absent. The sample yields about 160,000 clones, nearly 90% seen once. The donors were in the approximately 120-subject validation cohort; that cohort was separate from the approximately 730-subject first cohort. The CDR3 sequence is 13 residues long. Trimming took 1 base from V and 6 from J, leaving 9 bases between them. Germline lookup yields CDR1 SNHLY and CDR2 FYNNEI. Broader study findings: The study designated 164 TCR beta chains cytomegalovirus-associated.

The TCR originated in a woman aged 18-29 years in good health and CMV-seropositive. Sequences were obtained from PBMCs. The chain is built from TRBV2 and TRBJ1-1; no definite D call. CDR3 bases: TGTGCCAGCAGTGAAGGTAGTGTCGCTGAAGCTTTCTTT. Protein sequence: CASSEGSVAEAFF.